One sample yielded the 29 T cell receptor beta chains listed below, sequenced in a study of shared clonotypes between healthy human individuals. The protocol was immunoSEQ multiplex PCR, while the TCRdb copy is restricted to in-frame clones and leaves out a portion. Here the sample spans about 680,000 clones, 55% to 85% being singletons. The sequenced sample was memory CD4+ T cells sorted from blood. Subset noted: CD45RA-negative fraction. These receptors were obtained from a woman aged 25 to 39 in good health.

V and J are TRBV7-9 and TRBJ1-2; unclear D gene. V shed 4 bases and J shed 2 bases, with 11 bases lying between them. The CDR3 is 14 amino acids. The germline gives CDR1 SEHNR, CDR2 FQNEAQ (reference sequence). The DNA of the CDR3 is TGTGCCAGCAGCTCCCAGACGGGGAACTATGGCTACACCTTC. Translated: CASSSQTGNYGYTF.

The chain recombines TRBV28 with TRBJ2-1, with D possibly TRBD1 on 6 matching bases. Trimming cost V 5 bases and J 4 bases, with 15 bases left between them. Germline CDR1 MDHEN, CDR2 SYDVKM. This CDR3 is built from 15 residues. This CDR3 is CASSNTGPLYNEQFF. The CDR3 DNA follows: TGTGCCAGCAGTAACACAGGGCCCCTTTACAATGAGCAGTTCTTC.

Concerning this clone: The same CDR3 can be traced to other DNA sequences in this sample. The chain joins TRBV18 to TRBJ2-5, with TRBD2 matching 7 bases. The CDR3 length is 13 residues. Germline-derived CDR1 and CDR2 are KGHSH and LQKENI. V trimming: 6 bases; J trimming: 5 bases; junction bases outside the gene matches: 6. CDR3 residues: CASSPGGGETQYF. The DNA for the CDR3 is TGTGCCAGCTCGCCGGGGGGAGGCGAGACCCAGTACTTC.

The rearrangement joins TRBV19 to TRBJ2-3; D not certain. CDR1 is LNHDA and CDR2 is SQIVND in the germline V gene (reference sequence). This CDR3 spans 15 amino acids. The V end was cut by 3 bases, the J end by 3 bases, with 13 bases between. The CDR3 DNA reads TGTGCCAGTAGTATTCTCCGGGCTAGTACAGATACGCAGTATTTT. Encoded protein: CASSILRASTDTQYF.

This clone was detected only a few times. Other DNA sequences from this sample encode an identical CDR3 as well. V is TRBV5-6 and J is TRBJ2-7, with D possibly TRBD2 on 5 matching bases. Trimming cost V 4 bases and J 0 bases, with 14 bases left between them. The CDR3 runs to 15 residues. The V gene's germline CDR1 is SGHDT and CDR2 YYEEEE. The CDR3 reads CASSPSSGSSYEQYF. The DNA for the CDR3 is TGTGCCAGCAGCCCCAGCAGCGGAAGCTCCTACGAGCAGTACTTC.

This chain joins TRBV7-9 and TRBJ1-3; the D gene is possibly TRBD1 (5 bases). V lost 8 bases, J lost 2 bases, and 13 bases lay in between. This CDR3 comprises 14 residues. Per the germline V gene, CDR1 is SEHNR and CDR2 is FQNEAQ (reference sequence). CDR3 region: CASGVRGAGNTIYF. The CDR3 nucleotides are TGTGCCAGCGGCGTGCGAGGGGCTGGAAACACCATATATTTT.

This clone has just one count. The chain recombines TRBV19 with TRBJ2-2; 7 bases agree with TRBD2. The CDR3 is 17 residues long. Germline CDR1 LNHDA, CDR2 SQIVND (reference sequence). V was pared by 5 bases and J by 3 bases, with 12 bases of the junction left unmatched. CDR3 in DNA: TGTGCCAGTAGTTTGGGACTACCCTTGGGGGACACCGGGGAGCTGTTTTTT. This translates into CASSLGLPLGDTGELFF.

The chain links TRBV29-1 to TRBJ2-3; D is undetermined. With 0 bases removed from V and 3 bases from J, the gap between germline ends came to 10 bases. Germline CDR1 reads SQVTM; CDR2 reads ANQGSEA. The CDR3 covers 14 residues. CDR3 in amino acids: CSVEEAFKTDTQYF. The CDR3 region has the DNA TGCAGCGTTGAAGAGGCGTTTAAGACAGATACGCAGTATTTT.

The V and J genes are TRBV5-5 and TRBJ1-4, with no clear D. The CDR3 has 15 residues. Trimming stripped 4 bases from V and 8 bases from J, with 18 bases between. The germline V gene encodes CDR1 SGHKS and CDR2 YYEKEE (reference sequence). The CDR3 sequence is CASSPLNLGYEKLFF. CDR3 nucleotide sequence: TGTGCCAGCAGCCCTCTTAACCTGGGATACGAAAAACTGTTTTTT.

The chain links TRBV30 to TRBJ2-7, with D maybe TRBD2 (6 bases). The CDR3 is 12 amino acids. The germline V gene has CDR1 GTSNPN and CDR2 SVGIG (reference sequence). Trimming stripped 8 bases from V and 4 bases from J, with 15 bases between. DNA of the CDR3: TGTGCCACCCGGGGGAGTCTGTACGAGCAGTACTTC. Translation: CATRGSLYEQYF. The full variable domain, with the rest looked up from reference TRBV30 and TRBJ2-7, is SQTIHQWPATLVQPVGSPLSLECTVEGTSNPNLYWYRQAAGRGLQLLFYSVGIGQISSEVPQNLSASRPQDRQFILSSKKLLLSDSGFYLCATRGSLYEQYFGPGTRLTVT.

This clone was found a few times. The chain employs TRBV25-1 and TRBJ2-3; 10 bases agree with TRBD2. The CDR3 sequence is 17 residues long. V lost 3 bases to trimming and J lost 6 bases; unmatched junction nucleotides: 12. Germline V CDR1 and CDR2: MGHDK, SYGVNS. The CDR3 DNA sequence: TGTGCCAGCAGTGATGTTGCTAGCGGGGGTTTAGGGGATACGCAGTATTTT. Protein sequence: CASSDVASGGLGDTQYF.

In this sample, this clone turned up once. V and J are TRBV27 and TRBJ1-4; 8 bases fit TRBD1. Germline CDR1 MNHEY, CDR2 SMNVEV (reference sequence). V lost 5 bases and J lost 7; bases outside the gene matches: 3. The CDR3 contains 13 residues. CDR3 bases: TGTGCCAGCAGTGACAGGGGCGGTGAAAAACTGTTTTTT. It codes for CASSDRGGEKLFF.

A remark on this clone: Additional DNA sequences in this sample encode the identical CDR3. This CDR3 reads CASSLGSTDTQYF. CDR3 bases: TGTGCCAGCAGCTTGGGCTCCACAGATACGCAGTATTTT. This sequence joins TRBV5-6 and TRBJ2-3; D remains ambiguous. This CDR3 has 13 amino acids. V was cut by 0 bases and J by 2 bases, with 4 bases left in between. CDR1 is SGHDT, CDR2 YYEEEE, per germline.

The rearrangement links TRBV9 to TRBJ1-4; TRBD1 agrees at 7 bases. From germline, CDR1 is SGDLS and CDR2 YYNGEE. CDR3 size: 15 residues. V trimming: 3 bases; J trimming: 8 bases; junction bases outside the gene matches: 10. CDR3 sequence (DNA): TGTGCCAGCAGCGGAGACAGGGATGGTAAAGAAAAACTGTTTTTT. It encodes CASSGDRDGKEKLFF.

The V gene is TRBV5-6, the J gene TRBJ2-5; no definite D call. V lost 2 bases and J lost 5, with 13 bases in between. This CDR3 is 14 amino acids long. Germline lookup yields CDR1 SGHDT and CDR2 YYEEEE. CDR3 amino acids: CASSFRSLGETQYF. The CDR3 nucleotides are TGTGCCAGCAGCTTCCGGAGTCTCGGGGAGACCCAGTACTTC.

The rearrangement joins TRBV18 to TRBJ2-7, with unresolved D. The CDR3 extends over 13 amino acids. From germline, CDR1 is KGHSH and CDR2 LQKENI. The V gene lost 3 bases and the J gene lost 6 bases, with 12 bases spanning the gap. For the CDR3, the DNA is TGTGCCAGCTCACCTATAACCCCGAGCGAGCAGTACTTC. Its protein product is CASSPITPSEQYF.

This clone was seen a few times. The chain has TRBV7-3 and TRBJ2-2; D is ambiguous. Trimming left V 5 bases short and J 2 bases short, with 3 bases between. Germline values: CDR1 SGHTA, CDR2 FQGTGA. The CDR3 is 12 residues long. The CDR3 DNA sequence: TGTGCCAGCAGCCGAAACACCGGGGAGCTGTTTTTT. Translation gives CASSRNTGELFF.

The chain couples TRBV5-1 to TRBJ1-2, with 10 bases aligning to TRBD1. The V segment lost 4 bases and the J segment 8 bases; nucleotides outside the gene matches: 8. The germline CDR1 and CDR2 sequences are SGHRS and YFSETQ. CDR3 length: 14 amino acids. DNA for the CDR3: TGCGCCAGCAGCCAACCCGACAGGGGGCACGGCTACACCTTC. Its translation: CASSQPDRGHGYTF.

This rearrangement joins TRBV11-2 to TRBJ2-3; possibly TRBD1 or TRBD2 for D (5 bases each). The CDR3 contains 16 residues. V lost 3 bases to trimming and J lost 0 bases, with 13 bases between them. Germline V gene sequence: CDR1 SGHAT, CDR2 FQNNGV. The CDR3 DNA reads TGTGCCAGCAGCTTCTTCGGGACGAGTAGCACAGATACGCAGTATTTT. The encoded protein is CASSFFGTSSTDTQYF.

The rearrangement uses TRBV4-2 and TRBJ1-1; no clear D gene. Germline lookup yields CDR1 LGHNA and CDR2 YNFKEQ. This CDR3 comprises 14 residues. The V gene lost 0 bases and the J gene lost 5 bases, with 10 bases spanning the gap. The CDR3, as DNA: TGTGCCAGCAGCCAAGATTGGGTCGCGACTGAAGCTTTCTTT. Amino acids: CASSQDWVATEAFF.

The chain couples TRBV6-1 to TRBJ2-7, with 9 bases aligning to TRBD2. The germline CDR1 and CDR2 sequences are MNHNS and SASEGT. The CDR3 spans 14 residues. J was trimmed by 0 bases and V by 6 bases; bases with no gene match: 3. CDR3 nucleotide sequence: TGTGCCAGCAGGTATAGCGGGAGCTCCTACGAGCAGTACTTC. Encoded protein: CASRYSGSSYEQYF.

The CDR3 protein is CASSWAGTGEDTQYF. The CDR3 region has the DNA TGCGCCAGCAGCTGGGCCGGGACAGGGGAAGATACGCAGTATTTT. The chain links TRBV5-1 to TRBJ2-3; TRBD1 aligns across 10 bases. Germline V gene lookup returns CDR1 SGHRS and CDR2 YFSETQ. The CDR3 spans 15 residues. V shed 3 bases, J shed 5 bases, and the junction held 6 bases outside the gene matches. Full variable domain (missing parts from reference TRBV5-1 and TRBJ2-3): KAGVTQTPRYLIKTRGQQVTLSCSPISGHRSVSWYQQTPGQGLQFLFEYFSETQRNKGNFPGRFSGRQFSNSRSEMNVSTLELGDSALYLCASSWAGTGEDTQYFGPGTRLTVL.

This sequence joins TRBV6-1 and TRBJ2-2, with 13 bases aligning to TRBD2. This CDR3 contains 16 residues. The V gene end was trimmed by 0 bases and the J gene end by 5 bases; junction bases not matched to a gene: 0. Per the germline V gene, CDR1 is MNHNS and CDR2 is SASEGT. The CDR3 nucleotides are TGTGCCAGCAGTGAAGCGGGACTAGCGGGAACCGGGGAGCTGTTTTTT. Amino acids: CASSEAGLAGTGELFF.

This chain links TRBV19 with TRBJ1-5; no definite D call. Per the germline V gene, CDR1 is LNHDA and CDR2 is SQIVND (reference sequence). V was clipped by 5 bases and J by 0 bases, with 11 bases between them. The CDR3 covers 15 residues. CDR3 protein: CASSPRRNSNQPQHF. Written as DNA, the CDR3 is TGTGCCAGTAGTCCGCGACGAAATAGCAATCAGCCCCAGCATTTT.

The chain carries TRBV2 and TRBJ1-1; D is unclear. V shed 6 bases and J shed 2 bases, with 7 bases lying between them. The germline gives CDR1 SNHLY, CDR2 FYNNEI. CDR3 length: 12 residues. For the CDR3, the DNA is TGTGCCAGCAGCAAAATAAACACTGAAGCTTTCTTT. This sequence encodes CASSKINTEAFF.

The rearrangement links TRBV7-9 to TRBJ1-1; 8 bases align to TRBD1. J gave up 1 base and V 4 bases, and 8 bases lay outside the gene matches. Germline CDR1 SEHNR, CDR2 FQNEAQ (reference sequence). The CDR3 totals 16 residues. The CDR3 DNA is TGTGCCAGCAGCTCTCTTACCGGACAGGGGAACACTGAAGCTTTCTTT. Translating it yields CASSSLTGQGNTEAFF.

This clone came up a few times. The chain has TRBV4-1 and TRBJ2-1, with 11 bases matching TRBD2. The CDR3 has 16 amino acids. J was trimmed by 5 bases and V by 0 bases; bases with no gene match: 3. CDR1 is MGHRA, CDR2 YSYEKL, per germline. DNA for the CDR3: TGCGCCAGCAGCCAAGATCCTAGCGGGAGGCACAATGAGCAGTTCTTC. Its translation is CASSQDPSGRHNEQFF.

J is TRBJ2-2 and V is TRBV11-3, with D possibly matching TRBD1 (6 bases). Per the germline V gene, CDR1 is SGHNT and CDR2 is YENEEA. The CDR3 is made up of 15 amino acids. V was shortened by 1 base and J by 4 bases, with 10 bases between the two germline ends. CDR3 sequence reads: CASSLGTVITGELFF. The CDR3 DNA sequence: TGTGCCAGCAGCTTAGGGACAGTGATCACCGGGGAGCTGTTTTTT.

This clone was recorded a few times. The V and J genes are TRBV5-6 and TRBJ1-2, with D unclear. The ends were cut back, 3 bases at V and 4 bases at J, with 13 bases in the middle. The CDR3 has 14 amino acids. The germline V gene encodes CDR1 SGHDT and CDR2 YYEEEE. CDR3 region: CASSSQLGFYGYTF. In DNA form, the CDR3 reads TGTGCCAGCAGCTCTCAATTAGGTTTCTATGGCTACACCTTC.